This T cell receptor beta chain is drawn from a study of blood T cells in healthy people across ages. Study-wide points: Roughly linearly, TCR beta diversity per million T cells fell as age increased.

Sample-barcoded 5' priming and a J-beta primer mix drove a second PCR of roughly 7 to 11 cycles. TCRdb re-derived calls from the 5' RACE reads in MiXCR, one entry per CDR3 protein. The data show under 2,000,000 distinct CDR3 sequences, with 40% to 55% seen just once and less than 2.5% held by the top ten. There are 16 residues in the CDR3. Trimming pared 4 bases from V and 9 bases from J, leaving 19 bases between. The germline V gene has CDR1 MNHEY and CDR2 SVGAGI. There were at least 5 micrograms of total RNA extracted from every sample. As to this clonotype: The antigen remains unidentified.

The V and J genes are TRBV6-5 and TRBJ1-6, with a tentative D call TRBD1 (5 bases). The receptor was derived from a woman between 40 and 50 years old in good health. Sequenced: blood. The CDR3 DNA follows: TGTGCCAGCAGTTCTCCCGGGCAGGGCAAGGGTTCACCCCTCCACTTT. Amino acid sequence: CASSSPGQGKGSPLHF.